These 28 T cell receptor beta chains were all obtained from the same sample, sequenced in a study of blood T cell repertoires in COVID-19. Generated by immunoSEQ multiplex PCR, the TCRdb table keeps only in-frame clones and is missing some. The sample carries about 170,000 clones, around 83% recorded once. What was sequenced was peripheral blood. These receptors all come from a woman older than 75 in a cohort sampled during active or convalescent COVID-19.

CDR3 residues: CASSPTSGRASEQFF. CDR3 in DNA: TGTGCCAGCAGCCCTACTAGCGGGAGGGCCAGTGAGCAGTTCTTC. The chain is built from TRBV7-2 and TRBJ2-1; the match to TRBD2 covers 13 bases. Trimming at V came to 5 bases and at J to 9 bases, leaving 7 bases not matched to a gene. CDR3 length: 15 amino acids. Germline V gene sequence: CDR1 SGHTA, CDR2 FQGNSA. Drawing the rest from reference TRBV7-2 and TRBJ2-1, the complete variable domain is GAGVSQSPSNKVTEKGKDVELRCDPISGHTALYWYRQSLGQGLEFLIYFQGNSAPDKSGLPSDRFSAERTGGSVSTLTIQRTQQEDSAVYLCASSPTSGRASEQFFGPGTRLTVL.

This chain connects TRBV3-1 (or the pseudogene TRBV3-2) to TRBJ1-5, with 7 nucleotides matching TRBD1. Trimming took 1 base from V and 5 from J; bases not matched to a gene: 5. The germline CDR1 and CDR2 sequences are LGHDT and YNNKEL (reference sequence). The CDR3 is 15 amino acids. CDR3 sequence reads: CASSQAWDRDQPQHF. CDR3 sequence (DNA): TGTGCCAGCAGCCAAGCTTGGGACAGAGATCAGCCCCAGCATTTT.

This clone was found a few times. Relative to the germline gene, one junction end is altered; a read error may explain this. The chain has TRBV7-7 and TRBJ2-3; 13 bases agree with TRBD2. Germline CDR1 and CDR2: SSHAT and FNYEAQ (reference sequence). This CDR3 spans 16 amino acids. CDR3 amino acids: CASSLGTSGVTDTQYF. DNA for the CDR3: TGTGCTAGCAGCTTAGGGACTAGCGGGGTTACAGATACGCAGTATTTT.

The chain carries TRBV25-1 and TRBJ2-1; no reliable D call. Deletions cut 1 base from V and 1 base from J, with 11 bases between. The CDR3 has 16 amino acids. The germline gives CDR1 MGHDK, CDR2 SYGVNS. CDR3 residues: CASSEFSVRSYNEQFF. The CDR3 nucleotides are TGTGCCAGCAGTGAATTTTCGGTCCGATCCTACAATGAGCAGTTCTTC.

The V call is TRBV7-8, the J call TRBJ2-3; 7 nucleotides match TRBD2. The V gene end was trimmed by 0 bases and the J gene end by 5 bases; junction bases not matched to a gene: 8. The germline CDR1 and CDR2 sequences are SGHVS and FQNEAQ. This CDR3 has 16 residues. The CDR3: CASSLARLAARDTQYF. CDR3 nucleotide sequence: TGTGCCAGCAGCTTAGCGAGGCTAGCGGCGAGAGATACGCAGTATTTT.

The chain is built from TRBV15 and TRBJ2-5; TRBD2 aligns across 8 bases. CDR1 and CDR2 (germline): LNHNV, YYDKDF (reference sequence). The CDR3 totals 15 residues. With V trimmed by 2 bases and J by 5 bases, 7 bases remained unmatched. The CDR3 DNA reads as TGTGCCACCAGCAGACAAGCGGGAGCTTCGGAGACCCAGTACTTC. Amino acid sequence: CATSRQAGASETQYF.

This clone was found a few times. V is TRBV28 and J is TRBJ2-3, with TRBD1 matching over 9 bases. The CDR3 runs to 15 residues. From germline, CDR1 is MDHEN and CDR2 SYDVKM. V lost 3 bases and J lost 0; bases outside the gene matches: 1. The CDR3 loop is CASSFGQGSTDTQYF. CDR3 DNA sequence: TGTGCCAGCAGTTTCGGACAGGGGAGCACAGATACGCAGTATTTT.

The rearrangement uses TRBV18 and TRBJ1-2; TRBD1 might be the D (5 bases). CDR3 length: 15 amino acids. V lost 4 bases to trimming and J lost 2 bases, with 14 bases between them. The germline gives CDR1 KGHSH, CDR2 LQKENI. CDR3 nucleotide sequence: TGTGCCAGCTCACAAAGGGGCCCTAGAAACTATGGCTACACCTTC. It yields the protein CASSQRGPRNYGYTF.

This sequence joins TRBV2 and TRBJ1-5; D is unresolved. V gave up 1 base and J gave up 5 bases, with 9 bases separating them. Per the germline V gene, CDR1 is SNHLY and CDR2 is FYNNEI. The CDR3 spans 14 residues. CDR3 in amino acids: CASSEVGGDQPQHF. In DNA form, the CDR3 reads TGTGCCAGCAGTGAAGTCGGAGGCGATCAGCCCCAGCATTTT.

The chain employs TRBV29-1 and TRBJ1-3; no clear D. The CDR3 is 13 amino acids. Germline V gives CDR1 SQVTM, CDR2 ANQGSEA. Deletions cut 6 bases from V and 0 bases from J, with 9 bases between. The CDR3 loop is CSVREDSGNTIYF. The CDR3 DNA reads as TGCAGCGTGAGGGAGGACTCTGGAAACACCATATATTTT.

The chain employs TRBV9 and TRBJ1-3; D gene ambiguous. This CDR3 spans 13 amino acids. Trimming pared 4 bases from V and 4 bases from J, leaving 9 bases between. The germline V gene has CDR1 SGDLS and CDR2 YYNGEE. The CDR3 here is CASSPLQGNTIYF. CDR3 DNA: TGTGCCAGCAGCCCACTACAAGGAAACACCATATATTTT.

CDR3 protein: CASSSTIWAQETQYF. CDR3 in DNA: TGTGCCAGCAGCTCCACGATTTGGGCTCAAGAGACCCAGTACTTC. The chain combines TRBV6-5 with TRBJ2-5; D not certain. Between the trimmed V and J ends, which lost 6 bases and 2 bases, there was a span of 16 bases. Germline CDR1 MNHEY, CDR2 SVGAGI. The length of the CDR3 is 15 residues.

The chain couples TRBV14 to TRBJ1-6, with D possibly matching TRBD1 (6 bases). The CDR3 extends over 16 amino acids. The ends were cut back, 2 bases at V and 6 bases at J, with 14 bases in the middle. In germline, CDR1 is SGHDN, CDR2 FVKESK. The CDR3 spells CASSQRGGRLNSPLHF. The CDR3, as DNA: TGTGCCAGCAGCCAAAGGGGGGGACGGCTTAATTCACCCCTCCACTTT.

J is TRBJ1-2 and V is TRBV6-5; tentative D call: TRBD1 (5 bases). The length of the CDR3 is 15 residues. Germline CDR1 reads MNHEY; CDR2 reads SVGAGI. The ends were cut back, 6 bases at V and 4 bases at J, with 18 bases in the middle. The CDR3, as DNA: TGTGCCAGCAGGGCCCCTCAGGGTCTGTCCTATGGCTACACCTTC. Residues: CASRAPQGLSYGYTF.

For the CDR3, the DNA is TGTGCCAGCAGTGAACGGGAGAGGTGGACAGATACGCAGTATTTT. As protein: CASSERERWTDTQYF. The rearrangement joins TRBV25-1 to TRBJ2-3; maybe TRBD2 (6 bases). CDR1 and CDR2 (germline): MGHDK, SYGVNS. This CDR3 region has 15 residues. Trimming took 2 bases from V and 3 from J, leaving 12 bases between them.

The chain joins TRBV5-3 to TRBJ2-7; weak D call: TRBD1 (5 bases). TRBV5-3 is identified as an open reading frame with a role that is uncertain. This CDR3 is 15 amino acids long. V shed 2 bases and J shed 0 bases, with 12 bases lying between them. This CDR3 reads CARSFHRYSSYEQYF. CDR3 DNA: TGTGCCAGAAGCTTTCACAGGTATAGCTCCTACGAGCAGTACTTC.

This chain joins TRBV29-1 and TRBJ1-2; D is perhaps TRBD1 (5 bases). CDR3 length: 14 residues. With 2 bases removed from V and 4 bases from J, the gap between germline ends came to 14 bases. Germline assignment: CDR1 SQVTM and CDR2 ANQGSEA. Written as DNA, the CDR3 is TGCAGCGTTGAACCATCACAGGCGCCCTATGGCTACACCTTC. Amino acids: CSVEPSQAPYGYTF.

In the case of this clone: Additional DNA sequences in this sample encode the identical CDR3. This chain joins TRBV5-4 and TRBJ1-1; no definite D call. This CDR3 is 13 amino acids long. Per the germline V gene, CDR1 is SGHNT and CDR2 is YYREEE (reference sequence). V lost 0 bases, J lost 0 bases, and 3 bases lay in between. The CDR3 sequence: CASSLAVNTEAFF. CDR3 bases: TGTGCCAGCAGCTTGGCTGTGAACACTGAAGCTTTCTTT. Supplemented by reference TRBV5-4 and TRBJ1-1, the full variable domain reads ETGVTQSPTHLIKTRGQQVTLRCSSQSGHNTVSWYQQALGQGPQFIFQYYREEENGRGNFPPRFSGLQFPNYSSELNVNALELDDSALYLCASSLAVNTEAFFGQGTRLTVV.

This clone came up many times. The chain links TRBV19 to TRBJ1-3; maybe TRBD1 (5 bases). The CDR3 runs to 15 residues. Deletions cut 7 bases from V and 3 bases from J, with 16 bases between. Germline-derived CDR1 and CDR2 are LNHDA and SQIVND (reference sequence). The CDR3 reads CASKLGRKIGNTIYF. In DNA form, the CDR3 reads TGTGCCAGTAAATTGGGGCGGAAGATTGGAAACACCATATATTTT. The full variable domain, rest sourced from reference TRBV19 and TRBJ1-3, is DGGITQSPKYLFRKEGQNVTLSCEQNLNHDAMYWYRQDPGQGLRLIYYSQIVNDFQKGDIAEGYSVSREKKESFPLTVTSAQKNPTAFYLCASKLGRKIGNTIYFGEGSWLTVV.

This clone has a handful of counts. The rearrangement joins TRBV7-7 to TRBJ2-5, with D possibly being TRBD1 (6 bases). The CDR3 extends over 15 amino acids. Germline V lookup: CDR1 SSHAT, CDR2 FNYEAQ (reference sequence). Trimming took 1 base from V and 5 from J, leaving 14 bases between them. DNA for the CDR3: TGTGCCAGCAGCTTAGGACCGACAACAGGGGAGACCCAGTACTTC. Translating it yields CASSLGPTTGETQYF.

The rearrangement joins TRBV2 to TRBJ1-5, with 7 bases that match TRBD1. V gave up 9 bases and J gave up 6 bases; unmatched junction bases: 14. CDR1 is SNHLY, CDR2 FYNNEI, per germline. The CDR3 length is 15 residues. Here the CDR3 DNA reads TGTGCCAGTGGAGCCGATCAGGGGGTAGGTCAGCCCCAGCATTTT. Translating it yields CASGADQGVGQPQHF.

The CDR3 bases are TGTGCCAGCAGCTTGCCCGACAGACAAGAGACCCAGTACTTC. Protein product: CASSLPDRQETQYF. This rearrangement joins TRBV7-2 to TRBJ2-5; D is possibly TRBD1 (5 bases). Germline lookup yields CDR1 SGHTA and CDR2 FQGNSA. The length of the CDR3 is 14 residues. Trimming pared 3 bases from V and 2 bases from J, leaving 10 bases between.

The chain's CDR3 is CSAMTVDGYTF. Here the CDR3 DNA reads TGCAGTGCTATGACAGTAGATGGCTACACCTTC. V usage is TRBV20-1 and J usage is TRBJ1-2, with D possibly TRBD1 on 5 matching bases. This CDR3 spans 11 amino acids. CDR1 is DFQATT and CDR2 is SNEGSKA in the germline V gene (reference sequence). V was pared by 4 bases and J by 6 bases, with 9 bases between.

The V call is TRBV6-6, the J call TRBJ1-6; 8 bases agree with TRBD1. Trimming at V came to 5 bases and at J to 7 bases, leaving 19 bases not matched to a gene. Looked up from germline, CDR1 is MNHNY and CDR2 is SVGAGI (reference sequence). The CDR3 runs to 19 residues. The CDR3 DNA sequence: TGTGCCAGCAGTCAGTTTTTTTCCGGGACAGGATCCCTCAATTCACCCCTCCACTTT. Its translation is CASSQFFSGTGSLNSPLHF.

The table lists this clone with a count of one. The chain combines TRBV7-7 with TRBJ2-2; 7 bases are shared with TRBD2. Losses at the gene ends were 2 bases for V and 2 bases for J; bases not matched to a gene: 2. Germline CDR1 reads SSHAT; CDR2 reads FNYEAQ (reference sequence). The CDR3 totals 15 residues. CDR3 bases: TGTGCCAGCAGCTTACTAGCGGATAACACCGGGGAGCTGTTTTTT. It specifies CASSLLADNTGELFF. Supplemented by reference TRBV7-7 and TRBJ2-2, the full variable domain reads GAGVSQSPRYKVTKRGQDVTLRCDPISSHATLYWYQQALGQGPEFLTYFNYEAQPDKSGLPSDRFSAERPEGSISTLTIQRTEQRDSAMYRCASSLLADNTGELFFGEGSRLTVL.

The rearrangement links TRBV18 to TRBJ2-7; D is unresolved. V was clipped by 2 bases and J by 2 bases, with 10 bases between them. This CDR3 has 14 residues. Per germline, CDR1 KGHSH and CDR2 LQKENI. CDR3 region: CASSPFSNTYEQYV. Here the CDR3 DNA reads TGTGCCAGCTCACCATTCAGTAATACCTACGAGCAGTACGTC.

J is TRBJ2-5 and V is TRBV2; a possible D gene is TRBD2 (5 bases). Germline V CDR1 and CDR2: SNHLY, FYNNEI. Between the trimmed V and J ends, which lost 7 bases and 5 bases, there was a span of 14 bases. CDR3 length: 13 amino acids. CDR3 in amino acids: CASTILSGETQYF. Here the CDR3 DNA reads TGTGCCAGCACCATTTTGTCGGGGGAGACCCAGTACTTC.

J is TRBJ2-1 and V is TRBV11-2, with 10 bases fitting TRBD2. V gave up 5 bases and J gave up 4 bases; unmatched junction bases: 8. Per the germline V gene, CDR1 is SGHAT and CDR2 is FQNNGV. The CDR3 extends over 16 amino acids. The CDR3 nucleotides are TGTGCCAGCAGCCCCAAGCGGGAGGGCCTTTACAATGAGCAGTTCTTC. It encodes CASSPKREGLYNEQFF.